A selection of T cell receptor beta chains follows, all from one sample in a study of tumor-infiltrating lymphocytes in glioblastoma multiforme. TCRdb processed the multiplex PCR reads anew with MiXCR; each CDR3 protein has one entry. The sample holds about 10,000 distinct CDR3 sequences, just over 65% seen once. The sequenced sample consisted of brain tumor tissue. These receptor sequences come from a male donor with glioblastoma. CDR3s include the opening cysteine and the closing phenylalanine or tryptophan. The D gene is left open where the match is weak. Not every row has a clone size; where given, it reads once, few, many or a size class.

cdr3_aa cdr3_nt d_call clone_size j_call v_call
CASGRTGGYEQYF TGTGCCAGCGGTCGGACAGGGGGCTACGAGCAGTACTTC TRBD1 medium-sized TRBJ2-7 TRBV6-1
CSAITSGTYNEQFF TGCAGTGCTATAACCAGCGGGACATACAATGAGCAGTTCTTC - few TRBJ2-1 TRBV20-1
CANGDRDISYEQYF TGTGCCAATGGTGACCGGGACATATCCTACGAGCAGTACTTC - - TRBJ2-7 TRBV19
CASSEESGTTGELFF TGTGCCAGCAGTGAAGAGAGCGGGACCACCGGGGAGCTGTTTTTT TRBD2 - TRBJ2-2 TRBV6-1
CTSSLGEWDSEAFF TGCACCAGCAGCTTAGGGGAGTGGGACAGCGAGGCTTTCTTT TRBD1 - TRBJ1-1 TRBV11-1
CASSPNLGNEQSF TGCGCCAGCAGCCCAAACCTGGGCAATGAGCAGTCCTTC - few TRBJ2-1 TRBV4-1
CASSFREGLAGSYEQYF TGTGCCAGTAGCTTCCGGGAAGGACTAGCGGGCTCCTACGAGCAGTACTTC TRBD2 once TRBJ2-7 TRBV19
CSARPLRGTLTSTDTQYF TGCAGTGCTAGACCTCTGCGCGGGACCCTGACTAGCACAGATACGCAGTATTTT - medium-sized TRBJ2-3 TRBV20-1
CASSPAGHLAKNIQYF TGTGCCAGCAGCCCTGCGGGACATCTAGCCAAAAACATTCAGTACTTC - many TRBJ2-4 TRBV14
CASSLGQSSYNEQFF TGTGCCAGCAGCTTGGGACAGAGCTCCTACAATGAGCAGTTCTTC - few TRBJ2-1 TRBV5-6
CASSRDDEYGCTF TGTGCCAGCAGTCGGGACGACGAATATGGCTGCACCTTC - - TRBJ1-2 TRBV6-2/TRBV6-3
CASSLQGGFDEQFF TGTGCCAGTAGTTTACAGGGAGGGTTCGATGAGCAGTTCTTC - - TRBJ2-1 TRBV19
CAIRERETQYF TGTGCCATCAGAGAACGAGAGACCCAGTACTTC - - TRBJ2-5 TRBV10-3
CSARDRLAGGQETQYF TGCAGTGCTAGAGACCGACTAGCGGGAGGGCAAGAGACCCAGTACTTC TRBD2 medium-sized TRBJ2-5 TRBV20-1
CGARDPDRGIWKAKNIQYF TGCGGTGCTAGAGACCCGGACAGGGGGATTTGGAAAGCCAAAAACATTCAGTATTTC TRBD1 - TRBJ2-4 TRBV20-1
CASSQGGQQETQYF TGTGCCAGCAGCCAAGGAGGACAGCAAGAGACCCAGTACTTC - many TRBJ2-5 TRBV7-9
CASSYSQGARSYNEQFF TGTGCCAGCAGTTACTCACAGGGGGCGAGGTCCTACAATGAGCAGTTCTTC TRBD1 - TRBJ2-1 TRBV6-5
CSAGEGASEDYEQYF TGCAGTGCTGGAGAAGGGGCTTCGGAGGATTACGAGCAGTACTTC - - TRBJ2-7 TRBV20-1
CSARLEGQETQYF TGCAGTGCTAGACTCGAAGGGCAAGAGACCCAGTACTTC - medium-sized TRBJ2-5 TRBV20-1
CASWDTGELFF TGTGCCAGCTGGGACACTGGGGAGCTGTTTTTT - - TRBJ2-2 TRBV11-1
CASSQAGGVREQYF TGCGCCAGCAGCCAAGCCGGTGGGGTGAGAGAGCAATACTTC - - TRBJ2-7 TRBV4-1
CASSLESGRNSPLHF TGTGCCAGCAGTTTGGAGAGCGGCCGGAATTCACCCCTCCACTTT - - TRBJ1-6 TRBV12-3/TRBV12-4
CATWVWGGPTQETQYF TGTGCCACCTGGGTATGGGGAGGGCCAACACAAGAGACCCAGTACTTC - - TRBJ2-5 TRBV21-1
CASTIERGLYEQYF TGTGCCAGCACCATCGAGAGGGGGCTCTACGAGCAGTACTTC TRBD1 - TRBJ2-7 TRBV6-1
CASSFGTHEQFF TGTGCCAGCAGTTTCGGTACCCATGAGCAGTTCTTC - - TRBJ2-1 TRBV12-3/TRBV12-4
CASSDGGRGTEAFF TGCGCCAGCAGTGACGGGGGTAGAGGCACTGAAGCTTTCTTT - medium-sized TRBJ1-1 TRBV10-1
CASSLDWSGDQYF TGTGCCAGCAGCTTAGATTGGAGTGGGGATCAGTACTTC - - TRBJ2-5 TRBV11-3
CATSRDRAKTPSYEQYF TGTGCCACCAGCAGAGACCGAGCGAAGACGCCGTCCTACGAGCAGTACTTC - - TRBJ2-7 TRBV15
CAGSLAPASGTYNEQFF TGTGCCGGCAGCTTAGCCCCCGCTAGCGGCACCTACAATGAACAGTTCTTC TRBD2 - TRBJ2-1 TRBV11-2
CASTETPTSNEQYF TGTGCCAGCACCGAAACCCCTACTAGCAACGAGCAGTACTTC - medium-sized TRBJ2-7 TRBV6-5
CAISSEKREANTGELFF TGTGCCATCAGTTCCGAAAAAAGGGAAGCGAACACCGGGGAGCTGTTTTTT - many TRBJ2-2 TRBV10-3
CSVEHSSNTEAFF TGCAGCGTTGAACATTCCAGCAACACTGAAGCTTTCTTT - large TRBJ1-1 TRBV29-1
CASSYSLHQQYDQYF TGTGCCAGCAGTTACTCTTTACACCAACAATACGATCAGTACTTC - - TRBJ2-7 TRBV6-5
CSARDRVSYEQYF TGCAGTGCTAGAGATAGGGTTTCCTACGAGCAGTACTTC - many TRBJ2-7 TRBV20-1
CASSLAIGREETQYF TGTGCCAGCAGCTTAGCGATAGGTCGAGAAGAGACCCAGTACTTC - - TRBJ2-5 TRBV11-2
CASSLGDQETQYF TGTGCCAGCAGCTTGGGGGATCAGGAGACCCAGTACTTC - - TRBJ2-5 TRBV11-2
CAGGTTGEGYDQYF TGTGCCGGCGGGACGACAGGGGAGGGCTACGATCAGTACTTC - - TRBJ2-7 TRBV11-2